Listed here is a single T cell receptor (beta chain). Antigen unknown. The data derive from a study of cytomegalovirus exposure and HLA in healthy donors. V was pared by 4 bases and J by 8 bases, with 8 bases between. Germline CDR1 and CDR2: MNHNY and SVGAGI (reference sequence). CDR3 length equals 11 residues. Study-wide results and caveats: The study flagged some 180 TCR beta chains as cytomegalovirus-associated. A later look showed TCR association rates differing by HLA locus, highest for DRB1 and lowest for HLA-C. Later analysis reportedly placed an Asian-associated ancestry cluster below the roughly 670-donor mean in N-insertions.

Nominally healthy donors provided the samples, though records likely missed some immune exposures. PCR employed 60 Vbeta and 13 Jbeta primers. Clones were read by immunoSEQ multiplex PCR, and TCRdb kept only the in-frame ones, dropping some. The sample includes 100,000 to 150,000 clones, around 71% of them seen just once. Material for sequencing was PBMCs. The chain joins TRBV6-6 to TRBJ1-2; possible D gene TRBD1, 5 bases. The clonotype comes from a woman in her sixties or seventies in good health and CMV-seropositive. The CDR3 nucleotides are TGTGCCAGCAGTTCCGGGGGGGGCTACACCTTC. This gives the protein CASSSGGGYTF.